This T cell receptor (beta chain) was sequenced during a study of blood T cells in healthy people across ages. CDR3 length: 14 amino acids. Germline loops: CDR1 SGHRS, CDR2 YFSETQ. Study-wide results and caveats: Observed TCR beta diversity showed a strong correlation with the percentage of naive T cells as measured by flow cytometry. The lack of PBMC sorting stopped any conclusive naive versus antigen-experienced comparison.

Combining a sample-barcoded 5' primer with a J-beta primer mix, a second PCR ran for roughly 7 to 12 cycles. Each CDR3 protein gets one entry after TCRdb re-called the 5' RACE reads with MiXCR. This table holds roughly 650,000 distinct CDR3 sequences, about a third found once. Remarks on this clonotype: The antigen is not known. Given a much more abundant clone one base away, this may be a read error.

The sequencing input was blood. The receptor was isolated from a woman older than 75 in good health. The rearrangement uses TRBV5-1 and TRBJ1-1; tentatively, D is TRBD1 (5 bases). In DNA, the CDR3 is TGCGCCGGCAGCTGGGGGACCGGGAACACTGAAGCTTTCTTT. Translated: CAGSWGTGNTEAFF.